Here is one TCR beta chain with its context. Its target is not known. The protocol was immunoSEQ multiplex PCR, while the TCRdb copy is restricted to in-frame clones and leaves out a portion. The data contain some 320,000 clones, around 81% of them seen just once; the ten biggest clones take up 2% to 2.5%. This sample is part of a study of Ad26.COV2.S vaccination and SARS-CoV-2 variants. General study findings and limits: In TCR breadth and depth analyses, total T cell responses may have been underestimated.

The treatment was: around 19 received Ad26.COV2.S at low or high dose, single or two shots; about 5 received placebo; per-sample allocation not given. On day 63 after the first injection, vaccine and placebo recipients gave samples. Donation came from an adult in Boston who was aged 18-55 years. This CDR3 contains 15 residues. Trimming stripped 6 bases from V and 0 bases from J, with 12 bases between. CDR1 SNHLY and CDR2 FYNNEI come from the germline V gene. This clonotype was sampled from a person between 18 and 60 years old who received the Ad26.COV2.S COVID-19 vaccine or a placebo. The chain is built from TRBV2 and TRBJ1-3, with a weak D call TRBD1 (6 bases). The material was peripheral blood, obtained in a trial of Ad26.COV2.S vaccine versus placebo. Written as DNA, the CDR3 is TGTGCCAGCAGGAGACAGGTCTTCTCTGGAAACACCATATATTTT. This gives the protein CASRRQVFSGNTIYF.